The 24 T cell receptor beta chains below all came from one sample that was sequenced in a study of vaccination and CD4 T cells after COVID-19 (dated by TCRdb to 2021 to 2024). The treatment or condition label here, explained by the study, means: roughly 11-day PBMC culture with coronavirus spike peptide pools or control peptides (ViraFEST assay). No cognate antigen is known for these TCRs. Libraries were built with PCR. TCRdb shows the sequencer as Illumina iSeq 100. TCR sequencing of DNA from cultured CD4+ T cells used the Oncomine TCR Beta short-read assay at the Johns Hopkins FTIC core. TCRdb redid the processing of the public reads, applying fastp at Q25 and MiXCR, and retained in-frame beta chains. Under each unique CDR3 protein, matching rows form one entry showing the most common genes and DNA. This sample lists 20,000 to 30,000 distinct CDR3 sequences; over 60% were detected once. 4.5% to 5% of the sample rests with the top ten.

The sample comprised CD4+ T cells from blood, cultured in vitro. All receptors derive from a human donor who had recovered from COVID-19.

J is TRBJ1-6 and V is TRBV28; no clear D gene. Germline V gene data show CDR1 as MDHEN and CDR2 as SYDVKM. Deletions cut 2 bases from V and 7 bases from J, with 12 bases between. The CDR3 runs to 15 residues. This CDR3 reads CASSLGSSTNSPLHF. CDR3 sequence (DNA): TGTGCCAGCAGTTTAGGCTCTAGCACCAATTCACCCCTCCACTTT.

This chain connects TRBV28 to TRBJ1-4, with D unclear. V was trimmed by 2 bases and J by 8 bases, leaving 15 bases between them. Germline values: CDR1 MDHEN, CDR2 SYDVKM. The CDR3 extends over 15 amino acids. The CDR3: CASSLPGRVREKLFF. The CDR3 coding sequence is TGTGCCAGCAGTTTACCGGGGAGGGTAAGGGAAAAACTGTTTTTT.

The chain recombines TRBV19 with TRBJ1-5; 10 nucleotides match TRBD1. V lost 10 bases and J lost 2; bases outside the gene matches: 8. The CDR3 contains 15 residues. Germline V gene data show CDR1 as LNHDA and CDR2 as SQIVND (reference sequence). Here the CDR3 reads CATDRGRGGNQPQHF. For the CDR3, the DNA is TGTGCCACCGACAGGGGGCGTGGGGGCAATCAGCCCCAGCATTTT.

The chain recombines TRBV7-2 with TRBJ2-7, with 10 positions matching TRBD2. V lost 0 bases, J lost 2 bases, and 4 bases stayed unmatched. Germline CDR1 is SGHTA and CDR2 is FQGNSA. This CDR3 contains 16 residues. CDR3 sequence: CASSLAGAGGAYEQYF. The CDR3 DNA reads TGTGCCAGCAGCTTAGCGGGAGCGGGAGGGGCCTACGAGCAGTACTTC. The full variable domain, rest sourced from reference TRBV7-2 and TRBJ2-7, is GAGVSQSPSNKVTEKGKDVELRCDPISGHTALYWYRQSLGQGLEFLIYFQGNSAPDKSGLPSDRFSAERTGGSVSTLTIQRTQQEDSAVYLCASSLAGAGGAYEQYFGPGTRLTVT.

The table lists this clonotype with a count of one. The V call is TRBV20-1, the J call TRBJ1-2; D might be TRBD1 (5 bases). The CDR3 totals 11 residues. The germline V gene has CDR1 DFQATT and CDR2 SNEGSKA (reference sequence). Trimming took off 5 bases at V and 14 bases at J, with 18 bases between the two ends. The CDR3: CSAPIRGSGTF. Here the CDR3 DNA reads TGCAGTGCTCCGATCCGGGGGTCGGGAACCTTC.

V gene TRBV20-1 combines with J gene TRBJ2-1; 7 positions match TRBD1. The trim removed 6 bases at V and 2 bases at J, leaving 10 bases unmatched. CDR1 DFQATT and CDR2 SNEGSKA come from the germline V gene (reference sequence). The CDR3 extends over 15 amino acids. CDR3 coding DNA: TGCAGTGCCGTACGACAGGGATCCACCTACAATGAGCAGTTCTTC. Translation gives CSAVRQGSTYNEQFF.

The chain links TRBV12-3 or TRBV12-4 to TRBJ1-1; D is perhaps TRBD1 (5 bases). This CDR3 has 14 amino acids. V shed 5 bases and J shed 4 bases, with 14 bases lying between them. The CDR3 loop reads CASSEGAGFTEAFF. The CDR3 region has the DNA TGTGCCAGCAGTGAAGGGGCCGGTTTCACTGAAGCTTTCTTT.

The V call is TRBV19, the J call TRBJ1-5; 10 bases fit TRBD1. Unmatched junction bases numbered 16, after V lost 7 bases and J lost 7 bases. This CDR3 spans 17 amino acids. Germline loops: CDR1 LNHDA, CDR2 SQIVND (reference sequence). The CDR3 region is CASNPGQGTSPEQPQHF. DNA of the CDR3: TGTGCCAGTAATCCGGGACAGGGGACTTCACCGGAGCAGCCCCAGCATTTT. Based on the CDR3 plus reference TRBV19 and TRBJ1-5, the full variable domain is DGGITQSPKYLFRKEGQNVTLSCEQNLNHDAMYWYRQDPGQGLRLIYYSQIVNDFQKGDIAEGYSVSREKKESFPLTVTSAQKNPTAFYLCASNPGQGTSPEQPQHFGDGTRLSIL.

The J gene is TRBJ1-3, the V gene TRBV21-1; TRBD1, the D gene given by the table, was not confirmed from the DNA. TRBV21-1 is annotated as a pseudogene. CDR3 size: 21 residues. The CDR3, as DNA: TGTGCCAGCAGCAAAGGAGGGGCAGGGACAGGGGGCTCAAACTCTGGAAACACCATATATTTT. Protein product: CASSKGGAGTGGSNSGNTIYF.

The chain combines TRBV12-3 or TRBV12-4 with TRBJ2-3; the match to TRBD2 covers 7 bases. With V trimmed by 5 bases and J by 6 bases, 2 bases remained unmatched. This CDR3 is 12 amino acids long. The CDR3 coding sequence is TGTGCCAGCAGTCCCGGGGGGGATACGCAGTATTTT. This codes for CASSPGGDTQYF.

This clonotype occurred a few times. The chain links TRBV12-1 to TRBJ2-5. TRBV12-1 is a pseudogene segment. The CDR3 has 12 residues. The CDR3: CASSWSWETQYF. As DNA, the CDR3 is TGTGCCAGCAGCTGGAGCTGGGAGACCCAGTACTTC.

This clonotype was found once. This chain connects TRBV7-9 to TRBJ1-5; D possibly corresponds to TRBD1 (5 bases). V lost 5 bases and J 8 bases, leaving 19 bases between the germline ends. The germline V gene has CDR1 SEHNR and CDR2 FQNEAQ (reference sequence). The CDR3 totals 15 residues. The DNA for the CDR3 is TGTGCCAGCAGCCCACGGGGCCAACCCACGGAGCCCCAGCATTTT. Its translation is CASSPRGQPTEPQHF.

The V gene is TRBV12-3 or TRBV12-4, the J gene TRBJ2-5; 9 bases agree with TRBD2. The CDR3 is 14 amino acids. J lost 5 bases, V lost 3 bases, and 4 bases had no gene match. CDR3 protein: CASSLAGGPETQYF. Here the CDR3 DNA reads TGTGCCAGCAGTTTGGCGGGAGGGCCGGAGACCCAGTACTTC.

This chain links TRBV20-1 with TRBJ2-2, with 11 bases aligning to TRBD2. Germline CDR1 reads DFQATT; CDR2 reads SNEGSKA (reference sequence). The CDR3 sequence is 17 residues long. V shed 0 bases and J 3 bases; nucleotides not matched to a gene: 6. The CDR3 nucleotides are TGCAGTGCTAGAGATCTCAATAGCGGGAGGGACACCGGGGAGCTGTTTTTT. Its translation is CSARDLNSGRDTGELFF.

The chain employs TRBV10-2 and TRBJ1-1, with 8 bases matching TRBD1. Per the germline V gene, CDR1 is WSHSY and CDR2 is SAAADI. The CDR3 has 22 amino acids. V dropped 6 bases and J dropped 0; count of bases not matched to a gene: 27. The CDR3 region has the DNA TGCGCCAGCAGCGCGAAATTAAGGGGGCAGGGGGCGCCTGTACCCATGAACACTGAAGCTTTCTTT. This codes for CASSAKLRGQGAPVPMNTEAFF.

CDR3 protein: CASSRTGTGNTGELFF. In DNA, the CDR3 is TGTGCCAGCAGCAGAACCGGGACAGGCAACACCGGGGAGCTGTTTTTT. V and J are TRBV6-2 or TRBV6-3 and TRBJ2-2, with 8 bases fitting TRBD1. Per the germline V gene, CDR1 is MNHEY and CDR2 is SVGEGT. This CDR3 comprises 16 residues. V lost 6 bases to trimming and J lost 2 bases; unmatched junction nucleotides: 8.

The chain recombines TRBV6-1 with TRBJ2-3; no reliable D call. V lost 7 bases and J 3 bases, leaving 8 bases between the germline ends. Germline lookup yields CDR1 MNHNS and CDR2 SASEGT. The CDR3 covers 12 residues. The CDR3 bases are TGTGCCAGCACTCTCCCGACAGATACGCAGTATTTT. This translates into CASTLPTDTQYF.

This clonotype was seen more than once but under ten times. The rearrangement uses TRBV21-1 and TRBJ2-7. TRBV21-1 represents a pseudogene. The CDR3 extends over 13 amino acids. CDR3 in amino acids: CATFWFSEGEQYF. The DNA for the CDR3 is TGTGCCACCTTCTGGTTTTCCGAAGGGGAGCAGTACTTC.

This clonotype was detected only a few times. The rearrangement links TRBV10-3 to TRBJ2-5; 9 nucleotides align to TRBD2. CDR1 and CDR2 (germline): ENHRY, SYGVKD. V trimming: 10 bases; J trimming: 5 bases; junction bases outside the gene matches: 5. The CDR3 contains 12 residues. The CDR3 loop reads CASGGVRETQYF. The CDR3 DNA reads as TGTGCCAGCGGGGGGGTCCGGGAGACCCAGTACTTC.

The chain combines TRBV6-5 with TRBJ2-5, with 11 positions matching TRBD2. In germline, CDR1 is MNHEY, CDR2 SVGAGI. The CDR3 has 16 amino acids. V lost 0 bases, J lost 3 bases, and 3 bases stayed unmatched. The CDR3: CASSYSSTSGKETQYF. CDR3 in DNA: TGTGCCAGCAGTTACTCGTCGACTAGCGGGAAAGAGACCCAGTACTTC.

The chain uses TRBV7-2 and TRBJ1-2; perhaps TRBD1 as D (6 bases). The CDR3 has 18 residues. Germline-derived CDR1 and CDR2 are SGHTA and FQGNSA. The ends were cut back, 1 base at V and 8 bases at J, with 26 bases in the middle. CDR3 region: CASSLGDYRGRGEKGYTF. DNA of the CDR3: TGTGCCAGCAGCTTAGGTGACTATAGAGGCAGGGGTGAAAAAGGCTACACCTTC.

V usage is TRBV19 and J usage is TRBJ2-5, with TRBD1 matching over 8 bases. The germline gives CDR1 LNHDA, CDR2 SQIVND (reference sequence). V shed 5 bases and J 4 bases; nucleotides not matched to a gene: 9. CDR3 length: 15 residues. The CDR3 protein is CASSAPAGGVETQYF. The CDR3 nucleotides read TGTGCCAGTAGTGCGCCCGCAGGGGGCGTAGAGACCCAGTACTTC.

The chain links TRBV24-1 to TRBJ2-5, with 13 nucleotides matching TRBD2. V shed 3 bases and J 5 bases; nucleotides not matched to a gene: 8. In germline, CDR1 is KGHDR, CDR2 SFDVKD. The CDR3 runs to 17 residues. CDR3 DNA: TGTGCCACCAGTGATGGTCGACTAGCGGGAGGTAGGGAGACCCAGTACTTC. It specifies CATSDGRLAGGRETQYF.

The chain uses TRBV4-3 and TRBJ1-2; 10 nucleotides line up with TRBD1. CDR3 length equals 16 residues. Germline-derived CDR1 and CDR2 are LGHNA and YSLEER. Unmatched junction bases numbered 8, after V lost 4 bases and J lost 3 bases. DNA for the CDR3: TGCGCCAGCAGCCGAGAGATGACAGGGGGCTACTATGGCTACACCTTC. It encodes CASSREMTGGYYGYTF.